The 2 T cell receptor beta chains below come from one sample, sequenced in a study of regulatory T cells in long-lasting Graves disease. Building the TCR beta libraries relied on iRepertoire HTBI primers, and CDR3 regions underwent Arm-PCR. A single record per CDR3 protein comes from TCRdb applying MiXCR to the multiplex PCR reads. The sample lists about 540,000 distinct CDR3 sequences, around an eighth occurring once. Time point of the sample: newly diagnosed GD, antithyroid drugs for less than 3 months. Making the TCR library involved RNA that had been extracted from PBMCs. The same sample was also used in a study of T cells in Graves' hyperthyroidism and ophthalmopathy.

The sample was peripheral blood mononuclear cells (PBMCs), taken at new diagnosis, from a patient treated with antithyroid drugs. Receptor source: a man in his thirties or forties with Graves disease.

This clonotype was detected ten times or more. This chain connects TRBV27 to TRBJ2-3; TRBD2 aligns across 14 bases. Germline values: CDR1 MNHEY, CDR2 SMNVEV (reference sequence). V lost 7 bases and J lost 4; bases outside the gene matches: 10. The CDR3 consists of 17 residues. CDR3 nucleotides: TGTGCCAGCACCTCCCCCCCGGGACTAGCGGGAGCAGATACGCAGTATTTT. Translating it yields CASTSPPGLAGADTQYF.

This clonotype was recorded many times. This sequence joins TRBV15 and TRBJ1-1; D not certain. The CDR3 has 14 residues. Trimming removed 0 bases at V and 5 bases at J, with 10 bases between. Germline V gene sequence: CDR1 LNHNV, CDR2 YYDKDF (reference sequence). The CDR3 nucleotides read TGTGCCACCAGCAGAGACAAAATCAAGACTGAAGCTTTCTTT. Translating gives CATSRDKIKTEAFF.